These 9 T cell receptor beta chains were sequenced from one sample in a study of shared T cell receptors in the human thymus. Data came from immunoSEQ multiplex PCR; TCRdb stores just in-frame clones and leaves some out. The sample carries about 500,000 clones, approximately 78% recorded once. These sequences were also reported in another study, on human thymus T cells.

The sequenced sample was thymocytes. The receptors stem from a boy under three years old with a congenital heart defect.

V gene TRBV19 combines with J gene TRBJ1-2; possible D gene TRBD1, 5 bases. CDR1 is LNHDA, CDR2 SQIVND, per germline (reference sequence). Trimming pared 5 bases from V and 2 bases from J, leaving 12 bases between. This CDR3 region has 14 residues. The CDR3 region is CASSLRVENYGYTF. DNA of the CDR3: TGTGCCAGTAGTCTCAGGGTGGAGAACTATGGCTACACCTTC.

The rearrangement links TRBV7-9 to TRBJ1-2, with D perhaps TRBD1 (5 bases). This CDR3 contains 16 residues. In germline, CDR1 is SEHNR, CDR2 FQNEAQ (reference sequence). Trimming stripped 7 bases from V and 5 bases from J, with 23 bases between. This chain's CDR3 is CASTKRRDRGEYGYTF. The DNA for the CDR3 is TGTGCCAGCACCAAGAGGAGGGACCGAGGTGAATATGGCTACACCTTC.

The gene calls are TRBV5-4 and TRBJ2-3; a weak D match, TRBD2 (5 bases). Germline loops: CDR1 SGHNT, CDR2 YYREEE (reference sequence). V was trimmed by 1 base and J by 1 base, leaving 16 bases between them. The CDR3 runs 17 residues. As DNA, the CDR3 is TGTGCCAGCAGCTTGTTACCCGGGAAGGAGGGCACAGATACGCAGTATTTT. This translates into CASSLLPGKEGTDTQYF.

V is TRBV18 and J is TRBJ1-1; 8 bases are shared with TRBD1. Germline CDR1 and CDR2: KGHSH and LQKENI. V shed 2 bases, J shed 8 bases, and the junction held 10 bases outside the gene matches. CDR3 length equals 15 residues. The CDR3 bases are TGTGCCAGCTCACCAAGGACAGGGACGGCGGGGGAAGCTTTCTTT. The encoded protein is CASSPRTGTAGEAFF.

The chain carries TRBV4-2 and TRBJ2-1; D not resolved. V was trimmed by 0 bases and J by 7 bases, leaving 10 bases between them. In germline, CDR1 is LGHNA, CDR2 YNFKEQ. This CDR3 contains 14 residues. The CDR3 coding sequence is TGTGCCAGCAGCCAAGATTCCCTTATTAATGAGCAGTTCTTC. Its translation is CASSQDSLINEQFF.

This rearrangement joins TRBV7-9 to TRBJ2-7, with 7 bases lining up with TRBD1. This CDR3 has 15 residues. Germline-derived CDR1 and CDR2 are SEHNR and FQNEAQ (reference sequence). V was pared by 5 bases and J by 6 bases, with 13 bases of the junction left unmatched. The CDR3 DNA is TGTGCCAGCAGCACCACGGGACAGACCTCCGGCGAGCAGTACTTC. This codes for CASSTTGQTSGEQYF.

The chain employs TRBV4-3 and TRBJ2-1; 13 bases are shared with TRBD2. This CDR3 comprises 16 residues. The germline V gene has CDR1 LGHNA and CDR2 YSLEER. Trimming cost V 0 bases and J 9 bases; bases outside gene matches: 5. As DNA, the CDR3 is TGCGCCAGCAGCCAAGATAGGGGGACTAGCGGGACTGAGCAGTTCTTC. It encodes CASSQDRGTSGTEQFF.

The gene calls are TRBV7-2 and TRBJ2-7; weak D call: TRBD2 (6 bases). Trimming left V 5 bases short and J 5 bases short, with 31 bases between. This CDR3 is built from 19 residues. Looked up from germline, CDR1 is SGHTA and CDR2 is FQGNSA. The CDR3 bases are TGTGCCAGCAGCACCCCGACCCAAGTCGCGACTGGAGGGCTTGACGAGCAGTACTTC. It yields the protein CASSTPTQVATGGLDEQYF.

The V call is TRBV4-1, the J call TRBJ1-5; D remains ambiguous. V lost 6 bases, J lost 1 base, and 10 bases lay in between. Germline V gene lookup returns CDR1 MGHRA and CDR2 YSYEKL. The CDR3 covers 14 residues. The CDR3 is CASSRQASNQPQHF. CDR3 DNA sequence: TGCGCCAGCAGTCGTCAGGCCAGCAATCAGCCCCAGCATTTT.